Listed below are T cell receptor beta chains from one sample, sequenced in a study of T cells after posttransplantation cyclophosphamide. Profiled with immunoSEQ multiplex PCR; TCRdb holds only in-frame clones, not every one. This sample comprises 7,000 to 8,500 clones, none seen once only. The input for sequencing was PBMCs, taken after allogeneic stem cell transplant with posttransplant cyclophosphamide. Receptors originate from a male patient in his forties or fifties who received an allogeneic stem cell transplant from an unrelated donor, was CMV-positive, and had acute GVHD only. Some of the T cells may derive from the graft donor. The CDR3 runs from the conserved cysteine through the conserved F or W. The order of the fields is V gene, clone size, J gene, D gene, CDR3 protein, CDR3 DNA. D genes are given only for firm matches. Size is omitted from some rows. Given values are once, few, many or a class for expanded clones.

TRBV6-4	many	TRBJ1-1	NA	CASSAGMNTEAFF	TGTGCCAGCAGTGCAGGTATGAACACTGAAGCTTTCTTT
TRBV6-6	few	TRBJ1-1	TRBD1	CASSSTGGWAEAFF	TGTGCCAGCAGTTCAACAGGGGGCTGGGCTGAAGCTTTCTTT
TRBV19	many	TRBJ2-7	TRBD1	CASSSTGTGSDEQYF	TGTGCCAGTAGTAGCACCGGGACAGGGAGCGACGAGCAGTACTTC
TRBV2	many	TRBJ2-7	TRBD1	CASSEAPRTGKDEQYF	TGTGCCAGCAGTGAAGCGCCAAGGACAGGGAAAGACGAGCAGTACTTC
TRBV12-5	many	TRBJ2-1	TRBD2	CASAAAGTSRDEQFF	TGTGCTAGTGCCGCAGCCGGGACTAGTCGCGATGAGCAGTTCTTC
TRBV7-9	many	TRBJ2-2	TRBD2	CASIPGGGDTGELFF	TGTGCCAGCATCCCGGGGGGGGGCGACACCGGGGAGCTGTTTTTT
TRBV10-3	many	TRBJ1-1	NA	CAIRSTIRGLNTEAFF	TGTGCCATCAGGAGTACAATCAGGGGCCTGAACACTGAAGCTTTCTTT
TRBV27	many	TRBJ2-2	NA	CENSGELFF	TGTGAGAACTCTGGGGAGCTGTTTTTT
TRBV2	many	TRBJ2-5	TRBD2	CASTPGRTSGETQYF	TGTGCCAGCACCCCCGGCCGGACTAGCGGAGAGACCCAGTACTTC
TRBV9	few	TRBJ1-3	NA	CASSTRQSGNTIYF	TGTGCCAGCAGCACCCGACAGTCTGGAAACACCATATATTTT
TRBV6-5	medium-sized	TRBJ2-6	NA	CASSHNLNGANVLTF	TGTGCCAGCAGTCACAATCTTAATGGGGCCAACGTCCTGACTTTC
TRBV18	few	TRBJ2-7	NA	CASSPRGDWGEQYF	TGTGCCAGCTCACCACGGGGGGACTGGGGCGAGCAGTACTTC
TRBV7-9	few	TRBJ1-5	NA	CASSPGDQPQHF	TGTGCCAGCAGCCCGGGGGATCAGCCCCAGCATTTT
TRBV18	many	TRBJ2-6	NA	CASSPSPQAGANVLTF	TGTGCCAGCTCACCAAGTCCCCAGGCTGGGGCCAACGTCCTGACTTTC
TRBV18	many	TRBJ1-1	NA	CASSPAGNTEAFF	TGTGCCAGCTCACCAGCCGGGAACACTGAAGCTTTCTTT
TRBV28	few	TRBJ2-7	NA	CASSETGSYEQYF	TGTGCCAGCAGCGAGACAGGCTCCTACGAGCAGTACTTC
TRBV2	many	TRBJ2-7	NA	CASSDGILYEQYF	TGTGCCAGCAGTGACGGGATTCTCTACGAGCAGTACTTC
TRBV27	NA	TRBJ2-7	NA	CASSLVGGSYEQYF	TGTGCCAGCAGTTTAGTTGGGGGGAGCTACGAGCAGTACTTC
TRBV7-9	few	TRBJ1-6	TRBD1	CASSPRTGSNSPLHF	TGTGCCAGCAGCCCGCGGACAGGCTCTAATTCACCCCTCCACTTT
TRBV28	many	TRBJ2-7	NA	CASTNDRAYEQYF	TGTGCCAGCACGAATGACAGAGCCTACGAGCAGTACTTC
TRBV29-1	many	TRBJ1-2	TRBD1	CSVESGTGGEDGYTF	TGCAGCGTTGAGAGCGGGACAGGGGGCGAAGATGGCTACACCTTC
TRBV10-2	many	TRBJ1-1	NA	CASSEWGDTEAFF	TGCGCCAGCAGTGAGTGGGGGGACACTGAAGCTTTCTTT
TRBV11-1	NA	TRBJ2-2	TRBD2	CASSTKGLAGAGELFF	TGTGCCAGCAGCACAAAGGGACTAGCGGGAGCCGGGGAGCTGTTTTTT
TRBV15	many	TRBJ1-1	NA	CATSKQGLSTEAFF	TGTGCCACCAGCAAACAGGGCTTGAGCACTGAAGCTTTCTTT
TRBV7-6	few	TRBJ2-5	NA	CASSLVQAQGTQYF	TGTGCCAGCAGCTTAGTTCAGGCCCAAGGGACCCAGTACTTC
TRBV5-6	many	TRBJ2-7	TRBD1	CASSHDRGRTTYEQYF	TGTGCCAGCAGCCATGACAGGGGGCGAACCACCTACGAGCAGTACTTC
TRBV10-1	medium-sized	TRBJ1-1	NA	CASSEYHTNTEAFF	TGCGCCAGCAGTGAGTACCACACGAACACTGAAGCTTTCTTT
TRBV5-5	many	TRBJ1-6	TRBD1	CASSTWDSRLDSPLHF	TGTGCCAGCAGCACGTGGGACAGCCGCTTGGATTCACCCCTCCACTTT
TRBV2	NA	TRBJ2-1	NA	CASSERGDSNNEQFF	TGTGCCAGCAGTGAGAGGGGGGACAGTAACAATGAGCAGTTCTTC
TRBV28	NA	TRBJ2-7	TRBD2	CATSPGLAGPYEQYF	TGTGCCACCTCGCCGGGACTAGCGGGTCCCTACGAGCAGTACTTC
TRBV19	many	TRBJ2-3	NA	CASSMEGSTDTQYF	TGTGCCAGTAGTATGGAGGGGTCCACAGATACGCAGTATTTT
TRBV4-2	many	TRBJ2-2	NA	CASSQEIGGTGELFF	TGTGCCAGCAGCCAAGAAATAGGGGGCACCGGGGAGCTGTTTTTT